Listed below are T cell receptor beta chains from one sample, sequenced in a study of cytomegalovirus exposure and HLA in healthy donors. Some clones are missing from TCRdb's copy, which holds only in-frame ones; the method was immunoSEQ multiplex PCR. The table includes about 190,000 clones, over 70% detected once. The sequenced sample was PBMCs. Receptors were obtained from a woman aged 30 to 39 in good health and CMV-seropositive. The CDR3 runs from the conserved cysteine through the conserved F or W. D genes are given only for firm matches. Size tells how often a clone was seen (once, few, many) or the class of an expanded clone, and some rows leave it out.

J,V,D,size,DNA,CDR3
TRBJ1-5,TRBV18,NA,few,TGTGCCAGCTCACCACCCGGACATACTTTCAATCAGCCCCAGCATTTT,CASSPPGHTFNQPQHF
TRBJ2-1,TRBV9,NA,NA,TGTGCCAGCAGCGTAGCTACCTGGGGGGACAATGAGCAGTTCTTC,CASSVATWGDNEQFF
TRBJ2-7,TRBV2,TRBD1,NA,TGTGCCACCATGGACAGGGGCTACGAGCAGTACTTC,CATMDRGYEQYF
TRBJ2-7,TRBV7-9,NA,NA,TGTGCCAGCAGCTTAGAGGGCGGGTTGGCCGAGCAGTACTTC,CASSLEGGLAEQYF
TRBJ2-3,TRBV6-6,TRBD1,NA,TGTGCCAGCAGTTACACATCCGGGACAGGGGCAGATACGCAGTATTTT,CASSYTSGTGADTQYF
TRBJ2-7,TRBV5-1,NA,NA,TGCGCCAGCAGCTTACAGGTCAGCTCCTACGAGCAGTACTTC,CASSLQVSSYEQYF
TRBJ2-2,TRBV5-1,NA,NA,TGCGCCAGCAGCTTGGTAGTAGCGGACACCGGGGAGCTGTTTTTT,CASSLVVADTGELFF
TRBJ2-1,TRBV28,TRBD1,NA,TGTGCCAGCAGTTTAGGGGACAGGGCTTACAATGAGCAGTTCTTC,CASSLGDRAYNEQFF
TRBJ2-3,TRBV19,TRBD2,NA,TGTGCCAGTAGTATGTCTATCTGGGGGAGGGCTAAAGATACGCAGTATTTT,CASSMSIWGRAKDTQYF
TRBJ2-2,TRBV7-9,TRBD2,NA,TGTGCCAGCAGCTTAGAAGGCGGGAGAGGGACCGGGGAGCTGTTTTTT,CASSLEGGRGTGELFF
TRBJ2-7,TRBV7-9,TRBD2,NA,TGTTCCAGCAGTTCTACTAGCGGGAGGTACTACGAGCAGTACTTC,CSSSSTSGRYYEQYF
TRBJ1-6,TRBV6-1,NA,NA,TGTGCCAGCAGTGAAAGGACGGAGGGCAATTCACCCCTCCACTTT,CASSERTEGNSPLHF
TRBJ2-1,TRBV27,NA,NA,TGTGCCAGCAGTACCAGACGGGTCTCCAATGAGCAGTTCTTC,CASSTRRVSNEQFF
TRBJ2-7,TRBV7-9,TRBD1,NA,TGTGCCAGCAGCCGGGACAGGTCCTACTACGAGCAGTACTTC,CASSRDRSYYEQYF
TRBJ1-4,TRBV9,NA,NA,TGTGCCAGCAGCGTAGCCAGGAATGAAAAACTGTTTTTT,CASSVARNEKLFF
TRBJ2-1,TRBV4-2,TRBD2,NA,TGTGCCAGCAGCCAAGAAGGCGGGAGCTACTTCAATGAGCAGTTCTTC,CASSQEGGSYFNEQFF
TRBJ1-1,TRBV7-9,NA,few,TGTGCCAGCAGCCTGGGGGCCGGCGCTGAAGCTTTCTTT,CASSLGAGAEAFF
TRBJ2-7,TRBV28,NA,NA,TGTGCCAGCAGTTTATCCAACTACTTCTACGAGCAGTACTTC,CASSLSNYFYEQYF
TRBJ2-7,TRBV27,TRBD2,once,TGTGCCACCCGAGAGGGACTAGCGGGAGGGGAGCAGTACTTC,CATREGLAGGEQYF
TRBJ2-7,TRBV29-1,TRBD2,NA,TGCAGCGTTGAAGATGGGACTAGCGGGTCCTACGAGCAGTACTTC,CSVEDGTSGSYEQYF
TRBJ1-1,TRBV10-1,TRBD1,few,TGCGCCAGCAGTGATCATGGGACAGGGGACACTGAAGCTTTCTTT,CASSDHGTGDTEAFF
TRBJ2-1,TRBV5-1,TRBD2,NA,TGCGCCAGCAGCTTGGGACTAGCGGGAACTTACAATGAGCAGTTCTTC,CASSLGLAGTYNEQFF
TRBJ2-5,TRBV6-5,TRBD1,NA,TGTGCCAGCAAAATACCGGGACAGGGGTCAAGGACAGAGTACTTC,CASKIPGQGSRTEYF
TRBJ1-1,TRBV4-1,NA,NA,TGCGCCAGCACGAGGAACACTGAAGCTTTCTTT,CASTRNTEAFF
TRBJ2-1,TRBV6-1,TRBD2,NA,TGTGCCAGCAGCGAAGGGACTAGGACACTAGGTGAGCAGTTCTTC,CASSEGTRTLGEQFF
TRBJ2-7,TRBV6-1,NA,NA,TGTGCCAGCAGTGCGGGAAAACACTACGAGCAGTACTTC,CASSAGKHYEQYF
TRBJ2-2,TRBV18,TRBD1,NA,TGTGCCAGCTCACCGGGACAGACGAACACCGGGGAGCTGTTTTTT,CASSPGQTNTGELFF
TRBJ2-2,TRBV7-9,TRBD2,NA,TGTGCCAGCAGCCCCCTACGCGGGAGTGGATCCGGGGAGCTGTTTTTT,CASSPLRGSGSGELFF
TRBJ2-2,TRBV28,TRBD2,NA,TGTGCCAGCAGTAGGGGCTGGCTAGCGGGAGGTGGTAGCACCGGGGAGCTGTTTTTT,CASSRGWLAGGGSTGELFF
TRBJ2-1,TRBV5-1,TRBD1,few,TGCGCCAGCAGCTTGGAGAGTACAGGGGTAATAACATCTAAGGGCTTTGAGCAGTTCTTC,CASSLESTGVITSKGFEQFF
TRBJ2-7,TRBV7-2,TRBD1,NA,TGTGCCAGCAGCCGTCGGACAGGGAACAACGAGCAGTACTTC,CASSRRTGNNEQYF
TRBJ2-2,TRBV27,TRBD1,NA,TGTGCCAGCAGTTATGGGACAGGGGGAGGCACCGGGGAGCTGTTTTTT,CASSYGTGGGTGELFF
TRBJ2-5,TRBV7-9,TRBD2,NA,TGTGCCAGCAGCTTAGGTCCTAGCGGCCTTCAAGAGACCCAGTACTTC,CASSLGPSGLQETQYF
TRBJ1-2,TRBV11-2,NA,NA,TGTGCCAGCAGCTCACTCAACTCCTACACCTTC,CASSSLNSYTF
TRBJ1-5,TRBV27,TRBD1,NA,TGTGCCAGCAGTGAAAGGACAGGGAATGGACAGCCCCAGCATTTT,CASSERTGNGQPQHF
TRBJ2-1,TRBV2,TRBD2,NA,TGTGCCAGCATAGCGGGAGGGCCCGTCAATGAGCAGTTCTTC,CASIAGGPVNEQFF
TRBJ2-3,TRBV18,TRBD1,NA,TGTGCCAGCTCACCGGGGACAGTGTTAGATACGCAGTATTTT,CASSPGTVLDTQYF
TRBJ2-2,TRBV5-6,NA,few,TGTGCCAGCAGCTTGGGGGCCGGGAACGCCGGGGAGCTGTTTTTT,CASSLGAGNAGELFF
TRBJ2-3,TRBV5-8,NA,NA,TGTGCCAGCAGCCTATCAGGCACTAGTCGACCAGATACGCAGTATTTT,CASSLSGTSRPDTQYF
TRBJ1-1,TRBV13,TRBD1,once,TGTGCCAGCAGCCCCTCACCGGGACAGGGAAAGAACACTGAAGCTTTCTTT,CASSPSPGQGKNTEAFF
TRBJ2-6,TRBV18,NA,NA,TGTGCCAGCTCGCGCTCAGGGGATGGGGCCAACGTCCTGACTTTC,CASSRSGDGANVLTF
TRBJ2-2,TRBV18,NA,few,TGTGCCAGCTCACCTCTTGAGATCGCGAACACCGGGGAGCTGTTTTTT,CASSPLEIANTGELFF
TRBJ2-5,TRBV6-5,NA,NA,TGTGCCGCCCAACGAACTTTTCAAGAGACCCAGTACTTC,CAAQRTFQETQYF
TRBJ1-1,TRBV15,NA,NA,TGTGCCACCAGCAGCAGGGAGGATGAAGCTTTCTTT,CATSSREDEAFF
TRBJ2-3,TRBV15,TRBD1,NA,TGTGCCACCAGCAGGGACAGGGGGCAGGCAGATACGCAGTATTTT,CATSRDRGQADTQYF
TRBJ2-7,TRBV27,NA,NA,TGTGCCAGCAGTTTAAAACCAGGGGCCTACGAGCAGTACTTC,CASSLKPGAYEQYF
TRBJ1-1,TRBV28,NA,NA,TGTGCCAGCAGTTTTCTTCGGGAGAACACTGAAGCTTTCTTT,CASSFLRENTEAFF
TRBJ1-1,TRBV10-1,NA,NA,TGCGCCAGCAGCCCCGGGAGCTGGAACACTGAAGCTTTCTTT,CASSPGSWNTEAFF
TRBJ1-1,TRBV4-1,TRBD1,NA,TGCGCCAGCAGCCAAGAAATCGGGACAGGGAGAACTGAAGCTTTCTTT,CASSQEIGTGRTEAFF
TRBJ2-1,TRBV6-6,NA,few,TGTGCCAGCAGCCTATCCTCAAGCTACAATGAGCAGTTCTTC,CASSLSSSYNEQFF
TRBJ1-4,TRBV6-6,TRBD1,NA,TGTGCCAGCAGTTACTCGACGGGACAGGGGATTGAAAAACTGTTTTTT,CASSYSTGQGIEKLFF
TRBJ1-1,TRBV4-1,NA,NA,TGTGCCAGCAGTCCATGGGTGGACCGGGGGACTGAAGCTTTCTTT,CASSPWVDRGTEAFF
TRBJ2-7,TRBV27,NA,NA,TGTGCCAGCAGTTTACGGGTCCCCTACGAGCAGTACTTC,CASSLRVPYEQYF
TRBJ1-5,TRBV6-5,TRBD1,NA,TGTGCCAGCAGTTACGAACAGGGGAGCCAGCCCCAGCATTTT,CASSYEQGSQPQHF
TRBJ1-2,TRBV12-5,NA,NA,TGTGCTAGTGGTTTGACAGGGACCTATGGCTACACCTTC,CASGLTGTYGYTF